This T cell receptor beta chain is drawn from a study of blood T cell repertoires in COVID-19 (dated by TCRdb to the early 2020s). For the study in its entirety: Samples covering the acute and convalescent phases of COVID-19 were provided by collaborators in the United States, Italy and Spain. The prospective study material was composed of cDNA or gDNA derived from T cells, B-cell-depleted T cells, or PBMCs. Deeply sampled blood TCRbeta repertoires from subjects exposed to, actively infected with, or recovered from COVID-19 were included in the dataset. The repertoires were made available in a free public database intended to serve as a resource for research on the immune response to SARS-CoV-2. Samples were obtained from the ongoing ImmuneRACE study (first 160 participants) and from about 1,300 subjects provided by 6 global collaborators. Sample metadata almost always included a de-identified subject ID, COVID-19 status, age in years and sex. HLA class I and class II types, where available, came from metadata supplied by the sample provider rather than from assay-based typing.

The immunoSEQ Assay, a bias-controlled multiplex PCR, was used to amplify TCRbeta CDR3 regions from genomic DNA. From the authors' description of their analysis: The number of nucleated cells in each sample was estimated by amplification of reference gene primers within the assay. To quantify the absolute abundance of each unique TCRbeta CDR3 rearrangement, sequence reads were collapsed and filtered. Productive Simpson clonality was computed per sample as the square root of Simpson's diversity index over productive rearrangements. Entries here come from immuneACCESS through TCRdb and include only in-frame sequences with V and J called. Some clones fail to appear in such tables; in the studies checked, an unresolved V gene covers under half of the shortfall, and the cause of the remainder is unknown. V, J and clone size reflect that table, while D and trimming were determined from the DNA. The sample profile shows under 300,000 clones; about nine tenths of them were found once. The ten largest account for less than 3% of the sample.

Participants in the prospective study were enrolled through a virtual design, were aged about 18 to 89 years, and lived in 24 United States geographic areas. To assign participants to cohorts, the prospective study relied on clinical history that participants themselves reported in a screening survey and a study questionnaire. Recovered participants in ImmuneRACE Cohort 3 were defined as having two consecutive negative NP/OP PCR tests, clearance from a healthcare professional, or resolution of symptoms. In the prospective study, whole blood, serum and a nasopharyngeal or oropharyngeal swab were collected from each participant by mobile phlebotomists. Additional blood draws and questionnaires over an approximately two-month period could optionally be provided by prospective study participants. Blood samples from the prospective study were shipped frozen or at room temperature prior to DNA extraction.

Points on this clone: Its recognized antigen is unknown. No much larger clonotype is one base removed from it; base qualities were not supplied.

Results the study describes overall, beyond this receptor: How much clinical and demographic metadata was included differed by source and by participant, and the metadata was provided uncurated.

V is cut by 0 bases and J by 2 bases, and the space between the germline ends is 11 bases. For CDR1 and CDR2, the germline V gene (reference sequence) lists GTSNPN and SVGIG. From the cysteine through the phenylalanine, the CDR3 covers 15 amino acids. Only the CDR3 region is kept as DNA, spanning 45 bases read in frame from base 1. Material: PBMCs or T cells enriched from blood (not recorded which). The TCR sequence derives from a woman between 45 and 60 years old who had recovered from COVID-19. The chain uses TRBV30 and TRBJ1-5; the D gene remains uncertain. The DNA sequence is given as TGTGCCTGGAGTGTACAGTTGTTGGGCAATCAGCCCCAGCATTTT. It encodes CAWSVQLLGNQPQHF.